This TCR beta chain was recovered during a study of blood T cells in healthy people across ages. Of note for this clonotype: The target antigen is unknown.

The CDR3 extends over 17 amino acids. CDR1 and CDR2 (germline): SGHTA, FQGNSA. The V and J ends lost 0 bases and 0 bases respectively, with 13 bases between them. Total RNA extracted from each sample amounted to at least 5.5 micrograms. The study, taken as a whole, reports: Higher naive T cell percentage went strongly together with higher TCR beta diversity.

Primers used in a second PCR of roughly 6 to 11 cycles were a sample-barcoded 5' primer and a J-beta primer mix. Every molecule of cDNA carried a tag from a template-switch adaptor with 12 random nucleotides. TCRdb used MiXCR to reprocess the 5' RACE reads, holding one entry per CDR3 protein. The table shows hundreds of thousands of distinct CDR3 sequences, with nearly 60% occurring only once. V usage is TRBV7-2 and J usage is TRBJ2-3; tentative D call: TRBD2 (7 bases). This sequence was found in a man aged 25-40 years in good health. Sequencing input: blood. The DNA of the CDR3 is TGTGCCAGCAGCTTAGCGGCGGGGGCCGCTAGCACAGATACGCAGTATTTT. Protein sequence: CASSLAAGAASTDTQYF.